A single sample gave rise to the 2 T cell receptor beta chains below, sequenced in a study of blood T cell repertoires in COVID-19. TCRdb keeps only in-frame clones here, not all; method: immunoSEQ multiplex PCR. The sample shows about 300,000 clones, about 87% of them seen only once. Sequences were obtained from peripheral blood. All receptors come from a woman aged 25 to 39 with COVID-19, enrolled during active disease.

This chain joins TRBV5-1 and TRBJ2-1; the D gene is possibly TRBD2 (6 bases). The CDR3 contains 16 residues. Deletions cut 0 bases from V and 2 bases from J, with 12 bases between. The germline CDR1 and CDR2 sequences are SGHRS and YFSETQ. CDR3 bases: TGCGCCAGCAGCTTGGAGTCGGGGGTTACCTACAATGAGCAGTTCTTC. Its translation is CASSLESGVTYNEQFF.

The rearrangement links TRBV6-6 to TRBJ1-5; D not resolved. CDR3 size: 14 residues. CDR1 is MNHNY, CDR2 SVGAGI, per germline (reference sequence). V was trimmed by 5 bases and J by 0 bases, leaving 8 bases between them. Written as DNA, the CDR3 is TGTGCCAGCAGTGGAGCTTATAGCAATCAGCCCCAGCATTTT. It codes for CASSGAYSNQPQHF.